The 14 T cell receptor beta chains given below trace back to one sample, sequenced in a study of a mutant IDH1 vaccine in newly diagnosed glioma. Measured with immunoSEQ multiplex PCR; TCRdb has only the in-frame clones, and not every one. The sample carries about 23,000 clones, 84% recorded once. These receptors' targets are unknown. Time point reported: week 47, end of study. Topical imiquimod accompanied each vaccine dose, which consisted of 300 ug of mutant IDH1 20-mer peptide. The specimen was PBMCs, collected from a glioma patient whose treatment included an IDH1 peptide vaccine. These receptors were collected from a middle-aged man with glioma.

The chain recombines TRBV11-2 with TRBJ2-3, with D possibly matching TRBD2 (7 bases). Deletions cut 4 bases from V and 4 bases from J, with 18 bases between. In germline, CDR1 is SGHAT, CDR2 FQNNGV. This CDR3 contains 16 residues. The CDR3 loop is CASSSRWGGRADTQYF. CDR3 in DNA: TGTGCCAGCAGCTCCCGGTGGGGGGGGCGCGCAGATACGCAGTATTTT.

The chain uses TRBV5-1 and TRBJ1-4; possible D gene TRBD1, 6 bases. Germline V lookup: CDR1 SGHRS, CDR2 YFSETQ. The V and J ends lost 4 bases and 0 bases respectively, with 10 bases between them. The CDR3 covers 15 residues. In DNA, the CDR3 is TGCGCCAGCAGCGTCAGGGGTGCAACTAATGAAAAACTGTTTTTT. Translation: CASSVRGATNEKLFF.

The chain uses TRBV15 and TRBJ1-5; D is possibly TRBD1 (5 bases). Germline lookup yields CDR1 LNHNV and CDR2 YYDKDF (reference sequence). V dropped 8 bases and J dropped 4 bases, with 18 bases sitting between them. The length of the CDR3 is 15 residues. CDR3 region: CATGEQGRMNQPQHF. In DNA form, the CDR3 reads TGTGCCACCGGCGAGCAGGGTAGGATGAATCAGCCCCAGCATTTT.

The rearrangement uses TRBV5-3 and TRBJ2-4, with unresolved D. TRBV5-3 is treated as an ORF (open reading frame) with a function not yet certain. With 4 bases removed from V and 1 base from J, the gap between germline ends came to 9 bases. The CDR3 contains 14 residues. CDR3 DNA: TGTGCCAGAAGCCCACCTGTGGCCAAAAACATTCAGTACTTC. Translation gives CARSPPVAKNIQYF.

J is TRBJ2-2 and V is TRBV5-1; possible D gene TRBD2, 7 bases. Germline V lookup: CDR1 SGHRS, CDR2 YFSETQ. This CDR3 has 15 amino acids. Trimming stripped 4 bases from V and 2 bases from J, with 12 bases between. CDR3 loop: CASSPSGTNTGELFF. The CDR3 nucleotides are TGCGCCAGCAGCCCCAGCGGGACAAACACCGGGGAGCTGTTTTTT.

The CDR3 DNA reads TGCGCCAGCAGTGGACCGGGACAGGGCAATTCACCCCTCCACTTT. Protein: CASSGPGQGNSPLHF. The gene calls are TRBV10-1 and TRBJ1-6, with 9 bases matching TRBD1. CDR1 WNHNN and CDR2 SYGVQD come from the germline V gene (reference sequence). CDR3 size: 15 residues. V gave up 4 bases and J gave up 7 bases; unmatched junction bases: 5.

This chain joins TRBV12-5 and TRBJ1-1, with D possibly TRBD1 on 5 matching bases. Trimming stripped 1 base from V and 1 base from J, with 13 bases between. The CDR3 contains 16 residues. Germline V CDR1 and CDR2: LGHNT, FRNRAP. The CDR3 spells CASGLAPGGRNTEAFF. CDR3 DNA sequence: TGTGCTAGTGGTTTGGCCCCGGGGGGGAGGAACACTGAAGCTTTCTTT.

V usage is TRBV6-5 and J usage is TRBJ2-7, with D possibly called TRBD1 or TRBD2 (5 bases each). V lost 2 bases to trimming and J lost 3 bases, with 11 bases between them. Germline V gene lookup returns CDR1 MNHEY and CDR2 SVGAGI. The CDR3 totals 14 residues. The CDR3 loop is CASSYDGAGYEQYF. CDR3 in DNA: TGTGCCAGCAGTTACGACGGGGCCGGCTACGAGCAGTACTTC.

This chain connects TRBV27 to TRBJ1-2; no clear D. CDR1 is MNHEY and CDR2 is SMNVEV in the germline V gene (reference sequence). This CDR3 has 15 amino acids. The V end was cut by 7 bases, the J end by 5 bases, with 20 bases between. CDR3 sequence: CASKPDGNWGYGYTF. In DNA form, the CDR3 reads TGTGCCAGCAAACCGGACGGGAATTGGGGTTATGGCTACACCTTC.

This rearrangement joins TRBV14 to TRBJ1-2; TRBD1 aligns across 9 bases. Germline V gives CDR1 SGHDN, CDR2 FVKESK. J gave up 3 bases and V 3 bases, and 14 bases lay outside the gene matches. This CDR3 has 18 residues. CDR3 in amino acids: CASSQTQGAQRVYYGYTF. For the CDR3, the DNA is TGTGCCAGCAGCCAGACACAGGGGGCGCAAAGGGTCTACTATGGCTACACCTTC. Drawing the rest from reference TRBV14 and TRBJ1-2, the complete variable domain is EAGVTQFPSHSVIEKGQTVTLRCDPISGHDNLYWYRRVMGKEIKFLLHFVKESKQDESGMPNNRFLAERTGGTYSTLKVQPAELEDSGVYFCASSQTQGAQRVYYGYTFGSGTRLTVV.

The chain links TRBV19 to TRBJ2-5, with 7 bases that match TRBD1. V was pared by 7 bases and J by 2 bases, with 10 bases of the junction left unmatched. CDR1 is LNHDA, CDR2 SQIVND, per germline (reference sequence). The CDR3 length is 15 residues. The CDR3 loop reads CASTADRISQETQYF. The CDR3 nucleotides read TGTGCCAGTACCGCGGACAGGATAAGTCAAGAGACCCAGTACTTC.

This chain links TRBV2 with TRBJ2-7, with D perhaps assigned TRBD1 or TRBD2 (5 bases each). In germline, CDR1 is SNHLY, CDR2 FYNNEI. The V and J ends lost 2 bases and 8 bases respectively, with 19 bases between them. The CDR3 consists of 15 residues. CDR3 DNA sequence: TGTGCCAGCAGTGAAACCGAGACAGTTGGGGAGAAGCAGTACTTC. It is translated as CASSETETVGEKQYF.

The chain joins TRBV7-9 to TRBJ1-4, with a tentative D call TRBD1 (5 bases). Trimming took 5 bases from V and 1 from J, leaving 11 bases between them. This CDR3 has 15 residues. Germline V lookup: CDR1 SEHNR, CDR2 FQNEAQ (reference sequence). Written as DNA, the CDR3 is TGTGCCAGCAGCCCTCGGGGCCGAACTAATGAAAAACTGTTTTTT. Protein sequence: CASSPRGRTNEKLFF.

CDR3 sequence (DNA): TGTGCCAGCAGCCTGACGGGCACAGATACGCAGTATTTT. It codes for CASSLTGTDTQYF. This chain connects TRBV7-3 to TRBJ2-3; no firm D call. CDR1 is SGHTA, CDR2 FQGTGA, per germline. Trimming removed 5 bases at V and 1 base at J, with 7 bases between. CDR3 length: 13 amino acids.